This TCR beta chain was identified during a study of cytomegalovirus exposure and HLA in healthy donors. Broader study findings: In a later analysis, a missense DCLRE1C variant was linked to TCR beta V- and J-gene trimming.

Germline lookup yields CDR1 MDHEN and CDR2 SYDVKM. V dropped 2 bases and J dropped 7 bases, with 6 bases sitting between them. The CDR3 has 12 residues. A remark on this clone: What it binds is unknown.

The PCR was carried out with 60 Vbeta primers and 13 Jbeta primers. Using immunoSEQ multiplex PCR, the repertoire was profiled, and TCRdb retains in-frame clones only, with some absent. The sample carries 130,000 or so clones, over 75% recorded once. This receptor was obtained from a male donor in good health and CMV-seropositive. The chain uses TRBV28 and TRBJ1-5; no clear D. Sequencing used PBMCs. CDR3 DNA: TGTGCCAGCAGTTTAGGACTGCAGCCCCAGCATTTT. This codes for CASSLGLQPQHF.